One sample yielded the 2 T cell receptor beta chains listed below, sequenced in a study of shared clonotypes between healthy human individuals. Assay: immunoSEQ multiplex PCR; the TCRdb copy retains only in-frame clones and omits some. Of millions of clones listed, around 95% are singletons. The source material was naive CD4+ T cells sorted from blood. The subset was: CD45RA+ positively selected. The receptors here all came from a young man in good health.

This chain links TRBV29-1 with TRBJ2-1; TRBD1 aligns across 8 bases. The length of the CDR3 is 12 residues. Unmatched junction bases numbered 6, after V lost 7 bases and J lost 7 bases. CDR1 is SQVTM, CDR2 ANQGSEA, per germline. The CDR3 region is CSGGQGENEQFF. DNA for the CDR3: TGCAGCGGAGGACAGGGTGAGAATGAGCAGTTCTTC.

In DNA, the CDR3 is TGTGCCTGGAGCCAGGACAGGGGGCATCAGCCCCAGCATTTT. Encoded protein: CAWSQDRGHQPQHF. The gene calls are TRBV30 and TRBJ1-5, with 11 nucleotides matching TRBD1. This CDR3 is 14 amino acids long. Germline CDR1 and CDR2: GTSNPN and SVGIG (reference sequence). With V trimmed by 3 bases and J by 5 bases, 3 bases remained unmatched.